This is a list of T cell receptor beta chains from one sample in a study of blood T cells in healthy people across ages. One entry per CDR3 protein, called by TCRdb with MiXCR from the 5' RACE reads. Of 1,300,000 or so distinct CDR3 sequences listed, roughly 59% are singletons. Input material: blood. The receptors shown here come from a man aged 18 to 29 in good health. Each CDR3 is given without its conserved first and last residue.

TRBJ1-5 | TRBV6-2/TRBV6-3 | ASSYRISNQPQH
TRBJ2-1 | TRBV25-1 | ASSDVSGSIYNEQF
TRBJ2-7 | TRBV29-1 | SVRTVVAGEQY
TRBJ1-5 | TRBV19 | ASSPETGGLDQPQH
TRBJ1-6 | TRBV6-5 | ASSYFRNQSPLH
TRBJ2-3 | TRBV20-1 | SAFSGAPPDTQY
TRBJ1-2 | TRBV12-3/TRBV12-4 | ASSLNGAVRGYT
TRBJ1-2 | TRBV6-5 | ASSDRGNGYT
TRBJ2-3 | TRBV5-1 | ASKVAGARDTQY
TRBJ2-7 | TRBV7-8 | ASSKNGASYEQY
TRBJ1-2 | TRBV29-1 | SVAAWADLRGYT
TRBJ2-1 | TRBV29-1 | SAPNPLFTEQF
TRBJ2-3 | TRBV6-5 | ASSYGHLTDTQY
TRBJ2-7 | TRBV7-6 | ASSLVPGLAGSYEQY
TRBJ2-2 | TRBV7-8 | ASSLGRTGTGELF
TRBJ2-2 | TRBV5-5 | TSSPYWGNTGELF
TRBJ2-1 | TRBV18 | ASSQQGSNEQF
TRBJ1-1 | TRBV11-1 | ASSPRGTVNTEAF
TRBJ2-7 | TRBV5-1 | ASSLRGENEQY
TRBJ2-3 | TRBV20-1 | SARDLAGALWDTQY
TRBJ2-5 | TRBV7-2 | ASSLRGYQETQY
TRBJ2-7 | TRBV6-5 | ASMGGQTYEQY
TRBJ2-5 | TRBV18 | ASSPWLAAQETQY
TRBJ2-1 | TRBV27 | ASSYPSHPSYNEQF
TRBJ2-3 | TRBV5-1 | ASTRAGSTDTQY
TRBJ2-4 | TRBV20-1 | SAKGFSGSQNIQY
TRBJ2-6 | TRBV28 | ASSLRGEVSGANVLT
TRBJ1-2 | TRBV5-1 | ASSLEGVWADYGYT
TRBJ2-1 | TRBV4-2 | ASSQTSGGANEQF
TRBJ1-4 | TRBV7-9 | ASSLGDSAREKLF
TRBJ2-1 | TRBV6-2/TRBV6-3 | ASRGGRGGSHFQF
TRBJ2-7 | TRBV6-5 | ASSYTGTSGSEQY
TRBJ2-2 | TRBV5-1 | ASSPTSASNTGELF
TRBJ2-2 | TRBV6-2/TRBV6-3 | ASSQGLATGELF
TRBJ1-2 | TRBV11-2 | ASSPHRGYDGYT
- | TRBV7-8 | ASSPHATGNEQY
TRBJ1-6 | TRBV18 | ASSPLGLNSPLH
TRBJ2-4 | TRBV12-3/TRBV12-4 | ASTDTETQAKNIQY
TRBJ1-2 | TRBV7-8 | ASSSIRRTYPNYGYT
TRBJ2-2 | TRBV6-4 | ASSDQPAVNTGELF
TRBJ2-7 | TRBV4-1 | ASSRPGHPPDEQY
TRBJ2-3 | TRBV7-9 | ASRTQGGSWTDTQY
TRBJ2-7 | TRBV4-1 | ASSQGTSSGYEQY